The 31 T cell receptor beta chains below come from one sample, sequenced in a study of cytomegalovirus exposure and HLA in healthy donors. TCRdb's copy holds only in-frame clones and misses some; the assay was immunoSEQ multiplex PCR. The sample contains 120,000 or so clones, 90% to 96% of which appear only once. Source material: PBMCs. These receptors were obtained from a man in his late teens or twenties in good health and CMV-seronegative.

V and J are TRBV2 and TRBJ1-1; D unclear. The CDR3 spans 14 residues. The V and J ends lost 4 bases and 0 bases respectively, with 9 bases between them. Germline lookup yields CDR1 SNHLY and CDR2 FYNNEI. CDR3 sequence: CASSGAKLNTEAFF. The CDR3, as DNA: TGTGCCAGCAGTGGGGCGAAGTTGAACACTGAAGCTTTCTTT.

The CDR3 here is CASGGGFDIYV. DNA for the CDR3: TGTGCCAGCGGAGGGGGCTTTGACATCTATGTC. The chain is built from TRBV27 and TRBJ2-7; D is perhaps TRBD1 (7 bases). The CDR3 consists of 11 residues. Germline V gene data show CDR1 as MNHEY and CDR2 as SMNVEV (reference sequence).

This chain joins TRBV10-2 and TRBJ2-1, with a possible D match to TRBD2 (5 bases). The germline V gene encodes CDR1 WSHSY and CDR2 SAAADI. CDR3 length: 13 amino acids. Trimming left V 7 bases short and J 6 bases short, with 13 bases between. The CDR3 nucleotides read TGCGCCAGCATCCCCCCCGGAGGCAATGAGCAGTTCTTC. Protein: CASIPPGGNEQFF.

J is TRBJ2-5 and V is TRBV5-1, with D tentatively TRBD1 (6 bases). The V end lost 4 bases, the J end lost 1 base, and 8 bases lay between the germline ends. CDR3 length: 13 residues. Germline lookup yields CDR1 SGHRS and CDR2 YFSETQ. CDR3 amino acids: CASSQGPQETQYF. As DNA, the CDR3 is TGCGCCAGCAGCCAGGGGCCCCAAGAGACCCAGTACTTC.

V and J are TRBV19 and TRBJ2-5; 11 bases are shared with TRBD2. Germline CDR1 and CDR2: LNHDA and SQIVND (reference sequence). CDR3 size: 16 residues. V dropped 5 bases and J dropped 5; count of bases not matched to a gene: 10. The CDR3 sequence is CASSPGTSGGGETQYF. As DNA, the CDR3 is TGTGCCAGTAGTCCCGGGACTAGCGGAGGGGGGGAGACCCAGTACTTC. Full variable domain (outside the CDR3, taken from reference TRBV19 and TRBJ2-5): DGGITQSPKYLFRKEGQNVTLSCEQNLNHDAMYWYRQDPGQGLRLIYYSQIVNDFQKGDIAEGYSVSREKKESFPLTVTSAQKNPTAFYLCASSPGTSGGGETQYFGPGTRLLVL.

V gene TRBV27 combines with J gene TRBJ2-2; TRBD1 matches 9 bases. CDR1 is MNHEY, CDR2 SMNVEV, per germline (reference sequence). This CDR3 spans 16 amino acids. J gave up 5 bases and V 5 bases, and 9 bases lay outside the gene matches. The CDR3 loop reads CASSLSRDRVTGELFF. CDR3 nucleotides: TGTGCCAGCAGTCTGTCCCGGGACAGGGTTACCGGGGAGCTGTTTTTT.

CDR3 DNA sequence: TGTGCCAGCAGCTTAGAGGCGACTAGCGCGAACTCCCAGTACTTC. Protein product: CASSLEATSANSQYF. V usage is TRBV11-2 and J usage is TRBJ2-7, with 8 bases aligning to TRBD2. Trimming cost V 0 bases and J 10 bases; bases outside gene matches: 11. Germline CDR1 reads SGHAT; CDR2 reads FQNNGV. This CDR3 has 15 residues.

The CDR3 sequence: CASSDRPSGRCEQYF. The CDR3 region has the DNA TGTGCCAGCAGTGACCGACCTAGCGGGAGGTGTGAGCAGTACTTC. The V and J genes are TRBV28 and TRBJ2-7, with 11 bases that match TRBD2. There are 15 residues in the CDR3. CDR1 is MDHEN, CDR2 SYDVKM, per germline. With 5 bases clipped from V and 7 bases from J, the junction kept 10 bases outside the gene matches.

The gene calls are TRBV6-5 and TRBJ2-7, with 13 bases fitting TRBD2. This CDR3 has 15 amino acids. CDR1 and CDR2 from the germline V gene are MNHEY and SVGAGI. V lost 5 bases to trimming and J lost 0 bases; unmatched junction nucleotides: 1. CDR3 DNA sequence: TGTGCCAGCAGTAGGACTAGCGGGAGCTCCTACGAGCAGTACTTC. Its protein is CASSRTSGSSYEQYF.

V and J are TRBV5-6 and TRBJ2-1; 10 positions agree with TRBD2. The CDR3 sequence is 15 residues long. J was trimmed by 5 bases and V by 3 bases; bases with no gene match: 5. Per germline, CDR1 SGHDT and CDR2 YYEEEE. The CDR3: CASSSTSGPHNEQFF. The CDR3 DNA is TGTGCCAGCAGCTCGACTAGCGGGCCCCACAATGAGCAGTTCTTC.

The rearrangement links TRBV2 to TRBJ2-1, with 13 bases that match TRBD2. The V gene end was trimmed by 6 bases and the J gene end by 8 bases; junction bases not matched to a gene: 4. The germline gives CDR1 SNHLY, CDR2 FYNNEI. The CDR3 totals 14 residues. CDR3 protein: CASRRTSGSYEQFF. The CDR3 DNA reads as TGTGCCAGCAGGCGGACTAGCGGGAGCTATGAGCAGTTCTTC.

The V call is TRBV10-3, the J call TRBJ1-1; TRBD1 matches 8 bases. The J segment lost 8 bases and the V segment lost 6 bases, leaving 8 bases of the junction unmatched. This CDR3 has 13 amino acids. The V gene's germline CDR1 is ENHRY and CDR2 SYGVKD. The CDR3 DNA sequence: TGTGCCATCAGCCAGACAGGGGCGGGCGAAGCTTTCTTT. Translation gives CAISQTGAGEAFF.

DNA of the CDR3: TGTGCCAGCAGCCCGACTAGCGGCCAAGAGACCCAGTACTTC. As protein: CASSPTSGQETQYF. The genes are TRBV7-3 and TRBJ2-5; 9 nucleotides align to TRBD2. The germline CDR1 and CDR2 sequences are SGHTA and FQGTGA. J lost 1 base, V lost 5 bases, and 2 bases had no gene match. CDR3 length: 14 amino acids.

This clone was observed a single time. The V call is TRBV19, the J call TRBJ1-3; weak D call: TRBD1 (5 bases). The V and J ends lost 1 base and 0 bases respectively, with 19 bases between them. The CDR3 spans 19 residues. The V gene's germline CDR1 is LNHDA and CDR2 SQIVND (reference sequence). The CDR3 is CASSIGGTLRGHSGNTIYF. The CDR3 nucleotides read TGTGCCAGTAGTATAGGCGGGACTTTACGAGGACACTCTGGAAACACCATATATTTT.

The rearrangement links TRBV10-1 to TRBJ1-1; TRBD1 agrees at 7 bases. The CDR3 covers 16 residues. The germline V gene encodes CDR1 WNHNN and CDR2 SYGVQD (reference sequence). J lost 3 bases, V lost 7 bases, and 14 bases had no gene match. The CDR3 nucleotides are TGCGCCAGCAATCTTCAGGAGGGGGCCGGCTACACTGAAGCTTTCTTT. Translation gives CASNLQEGAGYTEAFF.

The gene calls are TRBV13 and TRBJ2-1; 8 positions agree with TRBD2. Germline values: CDR1 PRHDT, CDR2 FYEKMQ (reference sequence). V was pared by 5 bases and J by 3 bases, with 9 bases of the junction left unmatched. This CDR3 region has 16 residues. For the CDR3, the DNA is TGTGCCAGCAGCCGACGAGCGGGAGTTGGCTACAATGAGCAGTTCTTC. Amino acids: CASSRRAGVGYNEQFF.

The chain recombines TRBV7-6 with TRBJ2-2; the match to TRBD1 covers 7 bases. The germline CDR1 and CDR2 sequences are SGHVS and FNYEAQ. The CDR3 loop spans 14 amino acids. V lost 7 bases, J lost 3 bases, and 5 bases stayed unmatched. The CDR3 spells CASTRTGDTGELFF. The CDR3, as DNA: TGTGCCAGCACCCGGACAGGAGACACCGGGGAGCTGTTTTTT.

V usage is TRBV28 and J usage is TRBJ2-7, with 12 positions matching TRBD2. Trimming at V came to 7 bases and at J to 4 bases, leaving 14 bases not matched to a gene. The CDR3 spans 17 residues. Germline V CDR1 and CDR2: MDHEN, SYDVKM. The CDR3 region has the DNA TGTGCCAGCAACCAAGGACTAGCGGGAAATCTTGTTTACGAGCAGTACTTC. Translated, it gives CASNQGLAGNLVYEQYF.

The chain carries TRBV9 and TRBJ2-2; 7 bases agree with TRBD2. This CDR3 has 14 amino acids. CDR1 is SGDLS, CDR2 YYNGEE, per germline. V trimming: 5 bases; J trimming: 6 bases; junction bases outside the gene matches: 7. The CDR3 region has the DNA TGTGCCAGCAGAGCGGGGAAGGGGCCCGGGGAGCTGTTTTTT. This codes for CASRAGKGPGELFF.

The V and J genes are TRBV4-3 and TRBJ2-3; TRBD2 agrees at 9 bases. There are 16 residues in the CDR3. With 3 bases clipped from V and 0 bases from J, the junction kept 4 bases outside the gene matches. Germline CDR1 and CDR2: LGHNA and YSLEER. CDR3 DNA sequence: TGCGCCAGCAGCCACCAGGGGACTAGCAGCACAGATACGCAGTATTTT. Translation gives CASSHQGTSSTDTQYF.

This chain connects TRBV25-1 to TRBJ1-4; tentatively, D is TRBD1 (5 bases). The CDR3 loop spans 15 amino acids. Trimming took 1 base from V and 7 from J, leaving 13 bases between them. Germline V gives CDR1 MGHDK, CDR2 SYGVNS. The CDR3 DNA is TGTGCCAGCAGTGAATGGGAAGGGCAGGGTGAAAAACTGTTTTTT. It specifies CASSEWEGQGEKLFF.

V usage is TRBV19 and J usage is TRBJ1-1; TRBD1 is a possible D gene (5 bases). The V and J ends lost 3 bases and 2 bases respectively, with 10 bases between them. This CDR3 spans 14 amino acids. Germline CDR1 LNHDA, CDR2 SQIVND (reference sequence). The CDR3 nucleotides read TGTGCCAGTAGTATCTGGGGCCCTAACACTGAAGCTTTCTTT. Translation: CASSIWGPNTEAFF. Together with reference TRBV19 and TRBJ1-1, the CDR3 gives the full variable domain: DGGITQSPKYLFRKEGQNVTLSCEQNLNHDAMYWYRQDPGQGLRLIYYSQIVNDFQKGDIAEGYSVSREKKESFPLTVTSAQKNPTAFYLCASSIWGPNTEAFFGQGTRLTVV.

The chain recombines TRBV2 with TRBJ1-4; maybe TRBD1 (6 bases). CDR3 length equals 14 residues. The germline V and J ends were trimmed by 4 bases and 5 bases, with 11 bases remaining between them. In germline, CDR1 is SNHLY, CDR2 FYNNEI. The CDR3, as DNA: TGTGCCAGCAGTGCGGGACACCAAAATGAAAAACTGTTTTTT. Residues: CASSAGHQNEKLFF.

The chain carries TRBV18 and TRBJ2-7, with 15 bases matching TRBD2. The germline gives CDR1 KGHSH, CDR2 LQKENI. The CDR3 covers 18 residues. V gave up 0 bases and J gave up 0 bases; unmatched junction bases: 3. The CDR3 sequence: CASSPPGLAGGSSYEQYF. CDR3 sequence (DNA): TGTGCCAGCTCACCACCGGGACTAGCGGGGGGAAGCTCCTACGAGCAGTACTTC.

The chain uses TRBV7-6 and TRBJ1-3; D may be TRBD1 (5 bases). Trimming cost V 5 bases and J 4 bases, with 15 bases left between them. CDR1 is SGHVS, CDR2 FNYEAQ, per germline. CDR3 length: 15 amino acids. CDR3 in DNA: TGTGCCAGCAGCGAGGGACTCCTATCCGGAAACACCATATATTTT. Translation gives CASSEGLLSGNTIYF.

This rearrangement joins TRBV28 to TRBJ2-3; TRBD2 aligns across 9 bases. CDR1 is MDHEN and CDR2 is SYDVKM in the germline V gene. Trimming took 4 bases from V and 2 from J; bases not matched to a gene: 7. The CDR3 runs 16 residues. The CDR3 sequence is CASSSLLAGNTDTQYF. Written as DNA, the CDR3 is TGTGCCAGCAGTTCCCTACTAGCGGGTAACACAGATACGCAGTATTTT.

This clone was counted once. The chain joins TRBV9 to TRBJ2-3; D possibly corresponds to TRBD2 (6 bases). The germline CDR1 and CDR2 sequences are SGDLS and YYNGEE. V was trimmed by 4 bases and J by 2 bases, leaving 20 bases between them. CDR3 length: 17 residues. The CDR3, as DNA: TGTGCCAGCAGCCATCCCCCTCTAGCGAGTTACACAGATACGCAGTATTTT. Protein: CASSHPPLASYTDTQYF.

J is TRBJ2-3 and V is TRBV4-1, with TRBD2 matching 9 bases. The trim removed 1 base at V and 5 bases at J, leaving 4 bases unmatched. This CDR3 spans 15 amino acids. CDR1 and CDR2 from the germline V gene are MGHRA and YSYEKL. CDR3 nucleotide sequence: TGCGCCAGCAGCCAAGTAGCGGGAGCGGGAGATACGCAGTATTTT. Protein product: CASSQVAGAGDTQYF.

This chain links TRBV6-6 with TRBJ2-1; 7 nucleotides match TRBD1. In germline, CDR1 is MNHNY, CDR2 SVGAGI (reference sequence). The CDR3 has 15 residues. J was trimmed by 0 bases and V by 6 bases; bases with no gene match: 5. The CDR3 coding sequence is TGTGCCAGCAGGCCGGGACAGAGCTCCTACAATGAGCAGTTCTTC. Translation: CASRPGQSSYNEQFF.

The V call is TRBV28, the J call TRBJ1-5; perhaps TRBD1 as D (6 bases). Trimming stripped 5 bases from V and 7 bases from J, with 12 bases between. There are 13 residues in the CDR3. Germline V lookup: CDR1 MDHEN, CDR2 SYDVKM. The CDR3 region has the DNA TGTGCCAGCAGTACAGGGTACGGACAGCCCCAGCATTTT. Translating it yields CASSTGYGQPQHF.

The chain has TRBV5-1 and TRBJ2-7; D is ambiguous. Trimming stripped 0 bases from V and 6 bases from J, with 13 bases between. CDR1 and CDR2 from the germline V gene are SGHRS and YFSETQ. The CDR3 has 14 amino acids. The CDR3 nucleotides are TGCGCCAGCAGCTTGGCGGCCGGTGAGGCCGAGCAGTACTTC. This gives the protein CASSLAAGEAEQYF.